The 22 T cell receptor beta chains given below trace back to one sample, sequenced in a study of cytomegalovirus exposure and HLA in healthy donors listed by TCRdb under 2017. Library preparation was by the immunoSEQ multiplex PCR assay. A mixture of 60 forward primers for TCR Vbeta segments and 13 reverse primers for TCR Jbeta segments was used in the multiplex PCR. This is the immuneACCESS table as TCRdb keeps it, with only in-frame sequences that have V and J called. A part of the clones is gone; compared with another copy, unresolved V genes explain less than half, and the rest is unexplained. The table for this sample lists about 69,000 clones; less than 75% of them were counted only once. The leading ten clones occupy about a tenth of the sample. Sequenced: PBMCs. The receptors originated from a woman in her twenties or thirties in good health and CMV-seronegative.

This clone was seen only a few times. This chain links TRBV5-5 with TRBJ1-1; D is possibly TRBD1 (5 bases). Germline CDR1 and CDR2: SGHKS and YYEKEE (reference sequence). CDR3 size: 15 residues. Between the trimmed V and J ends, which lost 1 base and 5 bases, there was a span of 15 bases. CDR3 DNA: TGTGCCAGCAGCTTGACGGCTGGGGCAGGAACTGAAGCTTTCTTT. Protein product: CASSLTAGAGTEAFF.

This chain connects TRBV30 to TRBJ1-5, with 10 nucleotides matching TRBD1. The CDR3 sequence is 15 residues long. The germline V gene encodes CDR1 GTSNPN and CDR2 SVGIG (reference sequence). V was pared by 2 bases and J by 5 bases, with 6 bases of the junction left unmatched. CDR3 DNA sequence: TGTGCCTGGAGTATCATAGGACAGGGGGATCAGCCCCAGCATTTT. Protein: CAWSIIGQGDQPQHF.

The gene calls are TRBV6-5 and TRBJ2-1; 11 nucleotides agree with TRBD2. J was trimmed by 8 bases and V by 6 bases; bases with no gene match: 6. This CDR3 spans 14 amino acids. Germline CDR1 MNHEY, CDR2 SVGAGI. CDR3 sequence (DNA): TGTGCCAGCAGCCGACTAGCGGGGAGAGATGAGCAGTTCTTC. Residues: CASSRLAGRDEQFF.

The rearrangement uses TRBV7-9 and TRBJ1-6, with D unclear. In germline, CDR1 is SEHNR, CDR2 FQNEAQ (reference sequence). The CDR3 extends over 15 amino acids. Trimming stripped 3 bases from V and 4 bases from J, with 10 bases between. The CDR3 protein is CASSFSTVYNSPLHF. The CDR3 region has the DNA TGTGCCAGCAGCTTTAGTACAGTTTATAATTCACCCCTCCACTTT. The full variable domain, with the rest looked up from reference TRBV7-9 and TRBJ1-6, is DTGVSQNPRHKITKRGQNVTFRCDPISEHNRLYWYRQTLGQGPEFLTYFQNEAQLEKSRLLSDRFSAERPKGSFSTLEIQRTEQGDSAMYLCASSFSTVYNSPLHFGNGTRLTVT.

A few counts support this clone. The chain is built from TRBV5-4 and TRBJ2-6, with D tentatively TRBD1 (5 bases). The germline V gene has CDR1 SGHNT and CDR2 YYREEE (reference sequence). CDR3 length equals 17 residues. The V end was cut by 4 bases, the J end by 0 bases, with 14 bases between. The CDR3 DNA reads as TGTGCCAGCAGCCCCTTAGGGGCCAGCTCTGGGGCCAACGTCCTGACTTTC. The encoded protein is CASSPLGASSGANVLTF.

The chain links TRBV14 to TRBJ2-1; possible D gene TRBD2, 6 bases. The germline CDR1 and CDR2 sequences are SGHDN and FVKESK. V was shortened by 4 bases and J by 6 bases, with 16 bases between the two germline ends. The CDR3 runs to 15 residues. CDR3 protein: CASSPRGNTPNEQFF. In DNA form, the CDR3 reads TGTGCCAGCAGCCCCCGCGGGAACACCCCCAATGAGCAGTTCTTC.

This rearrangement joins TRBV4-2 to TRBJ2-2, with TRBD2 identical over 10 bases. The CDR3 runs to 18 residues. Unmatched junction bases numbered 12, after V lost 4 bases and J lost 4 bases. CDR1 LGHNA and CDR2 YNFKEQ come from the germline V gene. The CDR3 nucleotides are TGTGCCAGCAGCCGTAGCGCAGCGGGGGGGCCATTCACCGGGGAGCTGTTTTTT. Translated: CASSRSAAGGPFTGELFF.

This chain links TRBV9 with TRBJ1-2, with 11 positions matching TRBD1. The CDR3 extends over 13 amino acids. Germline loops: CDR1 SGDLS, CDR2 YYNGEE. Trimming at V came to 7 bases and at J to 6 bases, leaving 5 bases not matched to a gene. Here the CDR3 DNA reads TGTGCCAGCGGCCCGGGACAGGGGGATGGCTACACCTTC. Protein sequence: CASGPGQGDGYTF.

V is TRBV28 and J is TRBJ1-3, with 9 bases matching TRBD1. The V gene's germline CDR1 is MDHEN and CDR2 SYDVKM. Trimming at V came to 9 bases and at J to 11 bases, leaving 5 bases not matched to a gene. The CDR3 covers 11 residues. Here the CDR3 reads CASNRDRAIYF. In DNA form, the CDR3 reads TGTGCCAGTAATAGGGACAGGGCCATATATTTT. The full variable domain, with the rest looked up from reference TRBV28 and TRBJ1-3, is DVKVTQSSRYLVKRTGEKVFLECVQDMDHENMFWYRQDPGLGLRLIYFSYDVKMKEKGDIPEGYSVSREKKERFSLILESASTNQTSMYLCASNRDRAIYFGEGSWLTVV.

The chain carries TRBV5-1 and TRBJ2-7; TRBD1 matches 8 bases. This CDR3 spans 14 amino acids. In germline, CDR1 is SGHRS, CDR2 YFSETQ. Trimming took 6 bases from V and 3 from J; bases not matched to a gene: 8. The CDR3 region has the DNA TGCGCCAGCAACAACGGACAGGGCCTCTACGAGCAGTACTTC. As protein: CASNNGQGLYEQYF.

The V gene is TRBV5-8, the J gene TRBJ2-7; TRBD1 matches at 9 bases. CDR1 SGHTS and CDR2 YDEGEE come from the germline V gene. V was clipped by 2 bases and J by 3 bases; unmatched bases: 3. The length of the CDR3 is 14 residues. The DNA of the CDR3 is TGTGCCAGCAGCTTCCCGGGACAGGGCTACGAGCAGTACTTC. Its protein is CASSFPGQGYEQYF.

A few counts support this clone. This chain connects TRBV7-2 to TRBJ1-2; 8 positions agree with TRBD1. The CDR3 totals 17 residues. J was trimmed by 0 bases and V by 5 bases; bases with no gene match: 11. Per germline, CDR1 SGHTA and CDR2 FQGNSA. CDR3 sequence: CASSAPGQADANYGYTF. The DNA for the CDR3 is TGTGCCAGCAGCGCTCCGGGACAGGCCGACGCTAACTATGGCTACACCTTC.

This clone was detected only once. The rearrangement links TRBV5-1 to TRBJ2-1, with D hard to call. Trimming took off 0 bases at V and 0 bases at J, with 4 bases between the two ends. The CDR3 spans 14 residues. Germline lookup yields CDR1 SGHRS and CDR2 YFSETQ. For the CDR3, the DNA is TGCGCCAGCAGCTTGGACTACTCCTACAATGAGCAGTTCTTC. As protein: CASSLDYSYNEQFF.

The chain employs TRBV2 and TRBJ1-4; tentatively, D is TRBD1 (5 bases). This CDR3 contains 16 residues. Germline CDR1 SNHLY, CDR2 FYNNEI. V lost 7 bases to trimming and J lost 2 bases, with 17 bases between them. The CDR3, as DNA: TGTGCCAGCACCGCCGTAAGGGGTTGGACTAATGAAAAACTGTTTTTT. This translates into CASTAVRGWTNEKLFF.

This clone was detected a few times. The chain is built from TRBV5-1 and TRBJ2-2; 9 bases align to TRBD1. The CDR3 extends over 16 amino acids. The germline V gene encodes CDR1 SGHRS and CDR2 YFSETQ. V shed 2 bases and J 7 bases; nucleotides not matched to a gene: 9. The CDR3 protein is CASSFVHRGLDGELFF. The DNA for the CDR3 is TGCGCCAGCAGCTTTGTTCACAGGGGGCTCGACGGGGAGCTGTTTTTT.

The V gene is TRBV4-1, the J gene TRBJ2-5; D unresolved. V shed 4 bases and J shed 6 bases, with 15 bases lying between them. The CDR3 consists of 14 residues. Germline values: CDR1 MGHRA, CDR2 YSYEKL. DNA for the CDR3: TGCGCCAGCAGCCCCCTAGAAGGCCGCCAGACCCAGTACTTC. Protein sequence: CASSPLEGRQTQYF.

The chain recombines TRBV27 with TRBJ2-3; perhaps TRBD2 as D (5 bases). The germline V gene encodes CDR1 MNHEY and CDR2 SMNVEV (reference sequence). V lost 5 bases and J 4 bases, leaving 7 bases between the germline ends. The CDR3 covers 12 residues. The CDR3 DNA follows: TGTGCCAGCAGTACCGGGGCAGATACGCAGTATTTT. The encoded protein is CASSTGADTQYF.

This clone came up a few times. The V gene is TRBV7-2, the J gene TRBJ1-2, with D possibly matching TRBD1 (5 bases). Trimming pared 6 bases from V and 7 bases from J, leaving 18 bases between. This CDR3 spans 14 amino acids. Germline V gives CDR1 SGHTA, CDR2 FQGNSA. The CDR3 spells CASSQNRGMAGYTF. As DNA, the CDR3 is TGTGCCAGCAGTCAAAACCGGGGGATGGCTGGCTACACCTTC.

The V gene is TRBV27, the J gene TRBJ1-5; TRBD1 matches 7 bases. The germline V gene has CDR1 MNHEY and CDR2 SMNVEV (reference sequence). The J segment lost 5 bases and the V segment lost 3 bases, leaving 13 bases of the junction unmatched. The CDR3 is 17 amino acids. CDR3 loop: CASSFRSTGMYDQPQHF. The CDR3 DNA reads TGTGCCAGCAGTTTCCGATCGACAGGGATGTACGATCAGCCCCAGCATTTT.

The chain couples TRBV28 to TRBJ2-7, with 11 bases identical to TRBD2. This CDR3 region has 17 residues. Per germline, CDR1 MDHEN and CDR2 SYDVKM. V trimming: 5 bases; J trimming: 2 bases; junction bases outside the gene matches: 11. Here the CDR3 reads CASSPIVLTSGTYEQYF. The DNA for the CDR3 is TGTGCCAGCAGTCCAATCGTCCTGACTAGCGGGACCTACGAGCAGTACTTC.

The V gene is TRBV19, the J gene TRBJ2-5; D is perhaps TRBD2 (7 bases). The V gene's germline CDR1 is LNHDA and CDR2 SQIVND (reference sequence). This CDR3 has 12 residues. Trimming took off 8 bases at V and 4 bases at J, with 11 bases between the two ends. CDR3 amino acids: CASRGARETQYF. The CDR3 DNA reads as TGTGCCAGTCGGGGGGCCAGAGAGACCCAGTACTTC.

CDR3 residues: CASSARGGRSIRNTIYF. CDR3 DNA: TGTGCCAGCAGCGCTCGGGGGGGGCGGAGCATTAGAAACACCATATATTTT. This chain links TRBV9 with TRBJ1-3; tentatively, D is TRBD1 (6 bases). The germline V gene encodes CDR1 SGDLS and CDR2 YYNGEE. The CDR3 is 17 amino acids. Deletions cut 3 bases from V and 5 bases from J, with 21 bases between. The full variable domain, completed using reference TRBV9 and TRBJ1-3, is DSGVTQTPKHLITATGQRVTLRCSPRSGDLSVYWYQQSLDQGLQFLIQYYNGEERAKGNILERFSAQQFPDLHSELNLSSLELGDSALYFCASSARGGRSIRNTIYFGEGSWLTVV.